The text below deals with one T cell receptor beta chain. Its antigen is unknown. CDR3 length: 14 amino acids. Germline V gene lookup returns CDR1 MNHEY and CDR2 SVGAGI. The germline V and J ends were trimmed by 7 bases and 3 bases, with 13 bases remaining between them. The source of the sample is a study of T cell repertoires in cytomegalovirus infection. TCRdb redid the calling of the reads with MiXCR, one entry per CDR3 protein. The profile shows some 130,000 distinct CDR3 sequences, 32% of them singletons. The sample was CD8+ T cells from cultured PBMCs, taken from culture after CMV antigen stimulation. The gene calls are TRBV6-5 and TRBJ1-3; D call uncertain. The TCR was taken from a human donor in good health (CMV status not recorded). Some clones in this sample may be carry-over from other donors' samples. For the CDR3, the DNA is TGTGCCAGCATAACTACGTCCGTTGGAAACACCATATATTTT. Its translation is CASITTSVGNTIYF.